This TCR beta chain was recovered during a study of early T cells in non-severe SARS-CoV-2 infection. Per the germline V gene, CDR1 is MNHEY and CDR2 is SMNVEV (reference sequence). The CDR3 loop spans 16 amino acids. V gave up 4 bases and J gave up 7 bases; unmatched junction bases: 8. TCRdb processed the 5' RACE reads anew with MiXCR; each CDR3 protein has one entry. The sample contains under 70,000 distinct CDR3 sequences, about 5.6% of which appear only once. The sequenced material came from whole blood. The chain couples TRBV27 to TRBJ2-1; 12 bases agree with TRBD2. The sequence was collected from an adult who was a healthcare worker with PCR-confirmed SARS-CoV-2 infection or an uninfected control (not recorded which). The CDR3 spells CASSWRLAGVRNEQFF. The CDR3 DNA is TGTGCCAGCAGTTGGAGACTAGCGGGAGTAAGGAATGAGCAGTTCTTC.